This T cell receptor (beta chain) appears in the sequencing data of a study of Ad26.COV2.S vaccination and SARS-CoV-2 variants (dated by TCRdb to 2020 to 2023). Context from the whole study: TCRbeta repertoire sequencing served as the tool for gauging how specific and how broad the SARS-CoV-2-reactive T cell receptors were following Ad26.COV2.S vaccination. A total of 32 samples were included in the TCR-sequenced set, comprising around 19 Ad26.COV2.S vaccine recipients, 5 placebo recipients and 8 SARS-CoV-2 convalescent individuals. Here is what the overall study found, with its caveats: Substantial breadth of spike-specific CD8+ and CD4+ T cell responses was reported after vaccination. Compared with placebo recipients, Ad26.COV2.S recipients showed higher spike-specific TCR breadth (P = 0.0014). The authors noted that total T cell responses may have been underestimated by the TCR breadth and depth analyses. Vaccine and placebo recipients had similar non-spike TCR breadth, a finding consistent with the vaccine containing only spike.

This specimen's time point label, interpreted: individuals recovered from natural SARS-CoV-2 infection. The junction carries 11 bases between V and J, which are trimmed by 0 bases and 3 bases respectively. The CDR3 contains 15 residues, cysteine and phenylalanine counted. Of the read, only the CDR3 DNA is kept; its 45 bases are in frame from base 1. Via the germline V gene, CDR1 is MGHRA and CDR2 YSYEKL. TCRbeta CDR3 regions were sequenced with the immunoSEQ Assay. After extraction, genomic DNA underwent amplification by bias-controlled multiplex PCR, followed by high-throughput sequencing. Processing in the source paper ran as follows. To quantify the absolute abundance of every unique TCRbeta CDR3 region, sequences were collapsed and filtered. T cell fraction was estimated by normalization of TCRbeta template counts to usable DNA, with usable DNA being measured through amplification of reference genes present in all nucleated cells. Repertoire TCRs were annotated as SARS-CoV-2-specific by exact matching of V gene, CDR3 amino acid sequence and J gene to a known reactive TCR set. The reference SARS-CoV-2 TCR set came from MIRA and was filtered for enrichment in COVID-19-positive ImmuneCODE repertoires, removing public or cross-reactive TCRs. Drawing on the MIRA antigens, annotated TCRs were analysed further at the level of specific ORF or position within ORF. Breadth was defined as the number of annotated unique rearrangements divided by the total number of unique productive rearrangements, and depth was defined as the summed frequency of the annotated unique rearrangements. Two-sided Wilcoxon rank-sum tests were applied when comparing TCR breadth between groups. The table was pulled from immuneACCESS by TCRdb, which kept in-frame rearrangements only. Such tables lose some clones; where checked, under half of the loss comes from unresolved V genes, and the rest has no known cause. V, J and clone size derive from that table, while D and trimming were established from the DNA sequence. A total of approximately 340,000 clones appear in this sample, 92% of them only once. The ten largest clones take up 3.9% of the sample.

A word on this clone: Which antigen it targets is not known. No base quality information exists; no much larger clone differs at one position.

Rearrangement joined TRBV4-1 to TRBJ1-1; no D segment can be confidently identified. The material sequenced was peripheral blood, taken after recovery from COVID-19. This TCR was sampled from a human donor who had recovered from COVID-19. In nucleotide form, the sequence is TGCGCCAGCAGCCAAGATTTGACAATATACACTGAAGCTTTCTTT. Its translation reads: CASSQDLTIYTEAFF.